Included here is one TCR beta chain sequence, with context. The ends lost 0 bases at V and 9 bases at J; junction bases unmatched: 10. Germline V gives CDR1 LGHNT, CDR2 FRNRAP. This CDR3 contains 15 residues. The data belong to a study of blood T cell repertoires in COVID-19. The overall study: Some COVID-19 samples were acute and others convalescent; all came from the United States, Italy and Spain. PBMCs, B-cell-depleted T cells, or T cells provided the cDNA or gDNA that made up the material.

Original processing notes: Nucleated cell number was recorded as an estimate derived from reference gene primer amplification. Measured with immunoSEQ multiplex PCR; TCRdb has only the in-frame clones, and not every one. Clone size and the V and J calls come from that table; the DNA yielded D and trimming. Of roughly 700,000 clones listed, about nine tenths are singletons. The sample consisted of peripheral blood. The genes are TRBV12-5 and TRBJ1-2; 7 positions match TRBD1. This receptor was obtained from a woman aged 18 to 35 with acute or convalescent COVID-19. The CDR3 DNA follows: TGTGCTAGTGGTTTGGTCCTTACTGTAGGGGGCAGCTACACCTTC. Protein: CASGLVLTVGGSYTF. The full variable domain, rest sourced from reference TRBV12-5 and TRBJ1-2, is DARVTQTPRHKVTEMGQEVTMRCQPILGHNTVFWYRQTMMQGLELLAYFRNRAPLDDSGMPKDRFSAEMPDATLATLKIQPSEPRDSAVYFCASGLVLTVGGSYTFGSGTRLTVV.